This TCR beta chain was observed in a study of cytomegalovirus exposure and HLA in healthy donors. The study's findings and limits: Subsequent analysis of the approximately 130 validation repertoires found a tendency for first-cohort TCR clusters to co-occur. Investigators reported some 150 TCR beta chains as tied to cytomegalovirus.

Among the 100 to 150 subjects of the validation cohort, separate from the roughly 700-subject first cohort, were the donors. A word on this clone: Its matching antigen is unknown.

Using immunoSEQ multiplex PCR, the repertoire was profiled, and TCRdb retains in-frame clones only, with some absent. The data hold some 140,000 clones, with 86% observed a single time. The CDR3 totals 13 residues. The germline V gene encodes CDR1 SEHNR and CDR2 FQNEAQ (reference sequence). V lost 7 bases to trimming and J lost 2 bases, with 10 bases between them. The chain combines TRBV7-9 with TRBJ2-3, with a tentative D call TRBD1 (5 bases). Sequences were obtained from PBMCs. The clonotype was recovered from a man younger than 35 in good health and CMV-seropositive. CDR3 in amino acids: CASTQGTTDTQYF. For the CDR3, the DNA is TGTGCCAGCACCCAGGGTACCACAGATACGCAGTATTTT.